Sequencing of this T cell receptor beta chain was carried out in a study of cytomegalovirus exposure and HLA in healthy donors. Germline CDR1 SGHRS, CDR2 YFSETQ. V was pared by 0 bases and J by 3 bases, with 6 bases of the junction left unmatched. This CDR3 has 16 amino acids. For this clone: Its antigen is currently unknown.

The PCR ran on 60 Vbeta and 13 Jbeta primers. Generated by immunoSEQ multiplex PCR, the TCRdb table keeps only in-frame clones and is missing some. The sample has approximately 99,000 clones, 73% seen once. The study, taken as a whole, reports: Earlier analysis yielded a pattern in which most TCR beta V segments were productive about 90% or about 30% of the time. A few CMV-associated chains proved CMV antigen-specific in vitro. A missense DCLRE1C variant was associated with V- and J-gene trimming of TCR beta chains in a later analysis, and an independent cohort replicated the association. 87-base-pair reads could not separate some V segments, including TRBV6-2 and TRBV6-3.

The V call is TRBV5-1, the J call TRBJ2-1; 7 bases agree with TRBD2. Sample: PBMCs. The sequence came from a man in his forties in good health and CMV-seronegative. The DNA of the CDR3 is TGCGCCAGCAGCTTGGTTAGGGGAGGGATCTACAATGAGCAGTTCTTC. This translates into CASSLVRGGIYNEQFF.